By proportion, the clone carrying this T cell receptor (beta chain) is medium-sized (0.01 to 0.1%). The CDR3 is 17 residues long. Per germline, CDR1 MNHNS and CDR2 SASEGT. From the PCR reads, TCRdb called clonotypes with MiXCR, one entry per CDR3 protein. This table holds 8,500 or so distinct CDR3 sequences, over 40% found once. This record comes from a study of immune characterization of retroperitoneal liposarcoma. V usage is TRBV6-1 and J usage is TRBJ2-1; 9 bases agree with TRBD2. Gene TRBJ2-7 matches the end of the DNA better, so the J call may be wrong. The TCR comes from a male donor with retroperitoneal liposarcoma. The sequenced material came from tumor tissue. As DNA, the CDR3 is TGTGCCAGCAGTGAAGAGTACCTAGCGGGATTTAACAATGAGCAGTACTTC. This encodes CASSEEYLAGFNNEQYF.